This T cell receptor (beta chain) was identified in a study of blood T cell repertoires in COVID-19. The length of the CDR3 is 15 residues. CDR1 SGDLS and CDR2 YYNGEE come from the germline V gene. The V and J ends lost 0 bases and 10 bases respectively, with 17 bases between them. Profiling relied on immunoSEQ multiplex PCR, and the TCRdb table lists in-frame clones only, not all of them. The sample consists of about 210,000 clones, about 82% of them appearing once. This clonotype was obtained from a man between 45 and 60 years old with COVID-19, enrolled during active disease. This rearrangement joins TRBV9 to TRBJ2-1; the D gene is possibly TRBD2 (7 bases). The source material was peripheral blood. For the CDR3, the DNA is TGTGCCAGCAGCGTAGACGGGGGGCCCCTTTCAGAGCAGTTCTTC. This encodes CASSVDGGPLSEQFF.